The 12 T cell receptor beta chains below all came from one sample that was sequenced in a study of shared clonotypes between healthy human individuals. Profiling relied on immunoSEQ multiplex PCR, and the TCRdb table lists in-frame clones only, not all of them. The profile shows roughly 1,500,000 clones, nearly 99% of them singletons. The sample comprised naive CD4+ T cells sorted from blood. Subset here: CD45RA+ positively selected. The receptors derive from a man aged 25-45 years in good health.

The rearrangement joins TRBV5-1 to TRBJ2-3, with TRBD2 matching over 14 bases. With 4 bases clipped from V and 2 bases from J, the junction kept 9 bases outside the gene matches. Germline CDR1 is SGHRS and CDR2 is YFSETQ. The CDR3 sequence is 18 residues long. The CDR3 nucleotides are TGCGCCAGCAGCATTGCGGGACTAGCGGGAGCCTCCACAGATACGCAGTATTTT. As protein: CASSIAGLAGASTDTQYF.

This sequence joins TRBV5-1 and TRBJ2-1; D possibly corresponds to TRBD2 (6 bases). Trimming left V 0 bases short and J 5 bases short, with 9 bases between. This CDR3 region has 14 residues. Per the germline V gene, CDR1 is SGHRS and CDR2 is YFSETQ. The CDR3 DNA reads as TGCGCCAGCAGCTTGGGACTAGTGAACAATGAGCAGTTCTTC. It yields the protein CASSLGLVNNEQFF.

As concerns this clone: At the DNA level, this CDR3 is encoded by other sequences in the same sample as well. The chain recombines TRBV7-3 with TRBJ2-5; TRBD1 matches 9 bases. After removal of 5 bases from V and 5 bases from J, the junction contained 3 bases not matched to a gene. The CDR3 is 13 amino acids. CDR1 is SGHTA and CDR2 is FQGTGA in the germline V gene. The CDR3 reads CASSLDRGETQYF. For the CDR3, the DNA is TGTGCCAGCAGCCTCGACAGGGGGGAGACCCAGTACTTC.

Worth noting for this clone: This sample includes further DNA sequences coding for the same CDR3. V gene TRBV5-4 combines with J gene TRBJ2-3; D uncertain. Germline CDR1 and CDR2: SGHNT and YYREEE (reference sequence). Trimming left V 4 bases short and J 0 bases short, with 6 bases between. The CDR3 covers 13 residues. The CDR3 nucleotides are TGTGCCAGCAGCCGCGATAGCACAGATACGCAGTATTTT. Protein: CASSRDSTDTQYF.

V usage is TRBV5-1 and J usage is TRBJ2-3, with 10 bases fitting TRBD2. The germline V gene encodes CDR1 SGHRS and CDR2 YFSETQ. The V and J ends lost 4 bases and 3 bases, in that order; junction bases with no gene match: 11. The CDR3 extends over 17 amino acids. In nucleotides, the CDR3 is TGCGCCAGCAGCCGGACCAAACCGGGACTAGCGACAGATACGCAGTATTTT. This translates into CASSRTKPGLATDTQYF.

The chain joins TRBV5-1 to TRBJ1-5, with D possibly matching TRBD1 (6 bases). Trimming removed 2 bases from V and 5 bases from J, with 8 bases in between. Germline V CDR1 and CDR2: SGHRS, YFSETQ. The CDR3 loop spans 13 amino acids. The CDR3 region is CASSFGQYQPQHF. In nucleotides, the CDR3 is TGCGCCAGCAGCTTTGGACAGTATCAGCCCCAGCATTTT. Looking up the rest from reference TRBV5-1 and TRBJ1-5 gives the full variable domain: KAGVTQTPRYLIKTRGQQVTLSCSPISGHRSVSWYQQTPGQGLQFLFEYFSETQRNKGNFPGRFSGRQFSNSRSEMNVSTLELGDSALYLCASSFGQYQPQHFGDGTRLSIL.

A remark on this clone: The germline gene is not matched at one end of the junction; a read error may be the cause. The DNA for the CDR3 is TGTGCCAGCAGTCAAGATGGCCAGGGGGACACTGAAGCTTTCTTT. Amino acid sequence: CASSQDGQGDTEAFF. This chain joins TRBV4-2 and TRBJ1-1; 7 nucleotides agree with TRBD1. The CDR3 spans 15 residues. CDR1 and CDR2 (germline): LGHNA, YNFKEQ.

This chain links TRBV9 with TRBJ2-5; 7 nucleotides agree with TRBD1. V lost 0 bases, J lost 2 bases, and 4 bases stayed unmatched. This CDR3 is built from 15 residues. The V gene's germline CDR1 is SGDLS and CDR2 YYNGEE. Written as DNA, the CDR3 is TGTGCCAGCAGCGTAGCCTGGGGACAGCAAGAGACCCAGTACTTC. This codes for CASSVAWGQQETQYF.

This chain joins TRBV5-4 and TRBJ2-2; 12 nucleotides match TRBD2. The CDR3 extends over 18 amino acids. J gave up 0 bases and V 0 bases, and 3 bases lay outside the gene matches. Germline V gene sequence: CDR1 SGHNT, CDR2 YYREEE (reference sequence). The CDR3 coding sequence is TGTGCCAGCAGCTTGGGACTAGCGGGAGTTTCGAACACCGGGGAGCTGTTTTTT. Residues: CASSLGLAGVSNTGELFF.

This chain connects TRBV6-1 to TRBJ2-2; TRBD1 aligns across 7 bases. The junction had 15 bases not matched to a gene; V was cut back by 1 base and J by 7 bases. The germline V gene encodes CDR1 MNHNS and CDR2 SASEGT. There are 18 residues in the CDR3. The CDR3 sequence is CASSEELSNRGRSGELFF. CDR3 in DNA: TGTGCCAGCAGTGAAGAACTATCTAACAGGGGTCGGAGCGGGGAGCTGTTTTTT.

The CDR3 DNA reads TGTGCCAGCAGCTTTGCTAGCGCCAATGAGCAGTTCTTC. Translated, it gives CASSFASANEQFF. This rearrangement joins TRBV11-3 to TRBJ2-1, with D possibly being TRBD2 (6 bases). The CDR3 has 13 amino acids. Between the trimmed V and J ends, which lost 3 bases and 6 bases, there was a span of 9 bases. CDR1 is SGHNT, CDR2 YENEEA, per germline.

V is TRBV4-3 and J is TRBJ2-2, with D possibly being TRBD2 (5 bases). Germline V CDR1 and CDR2: LGHNA, YSLEER. The CDR3 totals 14 residues. V lost 3 bases and J 4 bases, leaving 9 bases between the germline ends. The CDR3 nucleotides are TGCGCCAGCAGCCACCGTCTAGCCACCGGGGAGCTGTTTTTT. Its protein product is CASSHRLATGELFF.